This TCR beta chain is from a study of shared clonotypes between healthy human individuals. In the study overall: A few men and a couple of women, aged 18 to 49, were donors.

Study-level findings and limits: Among the subsets, naive ones generally showed larger estimated richness than memory ones.

Germline V gives CDR1 SEHNR, CDR2 FQNEAQ (reference sequence). Trimming pared 1 base from V and 1 base from J, leaving 4 bases between. This CDR3 region has 13 residues. About this clone itself: What it recognizes is unknown.

Terminally differentiated effector memory CD45RA+ cells were excluded from the naive CD8 cells, which were CD45RO-negative and positively selected for CCR7. Each cell subset's genomic DNA was divided evenly among several immunoSEQ plates. As originally analysed: ImmunoSEQ sequences covered only the junction and lacked quality scores; filtering therefore differed. Using immunoSEQ multiplex PCR, the repertoire was profiled, and TCRdb retains in-frame clones only, with some absent. The V and J calls and the clone size are those of that table, but D and trimming were determined from the DNA. The table includes about 2.1 million clones, over 85% detected once.

The rearrangement joins TRBV7-9 to TRBJ1-2; D ambiguous. Sequenced material: naive CD8+ T cells from PBMCs. The TCR sequence derives from a man between 18 and 29 years old in good health. Some clones in this sample may be carry-over from other donors' samples. CDR3 nucleotides: TGTGCCAGCAGCTTAGGAAATAACTATGGCTACACCTTC. This encodes CASSLGNNYGYTF.